The rows below give T cell receptor beta chains drawn from one sample of a study of blood T cell repertoires in COVID-19. Assay used: immunoSEQ multiplex PCR; TCRdb lists only in-frame clones, some missing. The sample holds more than 300,000 clones, 65% to 85% seen once. Input material: peripheral blood. Receptors were obtained from a woman aged 50 to 65 with acute or convalescent COVID-19. CDR3s include the opening cysteine and the closing phenylalanine or tryptophan. The order of the fields is J gene, D gene, V gene, clone size, CDR3 protein, CDR3 DNA. A D gene is named only where the DNA matches it firmly. Expanded clones are given a class, and other clones once, few, many or no size at all.

>TRBJ2-1|-|TRBV10-3|-
CAISVSASDFYNEQFF
TGTGCCATCAGTGTGTCAGCTAGCGACTTCTACAATGAGCAGTTCTTC
>TRBJ2-4|TRBD2|TRBV7-2|-
CASSSLAVAKNIQYF
TGTGCCAGCAGTTCACTAGCGGTAGCCAAAAACATTCAGTACTTC
>TRBJ2-1|TRBD1|TRBV19|-
CASSIGTVYEQFF
TGTGCCAGTAGTATCGGGACAGTCTATGAGCAGTTCTTC
>TRBJ1-1|-|TRBV5-4|once
CASSLVREGTEAFF
TGTGCCAGCAGCTTGGTCAGGGAGGGGACTGAAGCTTTCTTT
>TRBJ2-5|-|TRBV2|-
CASTNSGLTQVTQYF
TGTGCCAGCACTAACTCCGGCCTAACCCAGGTGACCCAGTACTTC
>TRBJ1-4|TRBD1|TRBV14|-
CASSRQGDDEKLFF
TGTGCCAGCAGCCGACAGGGTGATGATGAAAAACTGTTTTTT
>TRBJ1-5|-|TRBV18|-
CASSPGEGSNQPQHF
TGTGCCAGCTCCCCCGGTGAGGGTAGCAATCAGCCCCAGCATTTT
>TRBJ2-1|-|TRBV30|-
CAWSGLVPYNEQFF
TGTGCCTGGAGTGGACTAGTACCCTACAATGAGCAGTTCTTC
>TRBJ1-5|-|TRBV18|-
CASSPIPQAQPQHF
TGTGCCAGCTCACCGATCCCTCAGGCTCAGCCCCAGCATTTT
>TRBJ2-1|-|TRBV3-1/TRBV3-2|-
CASSHGGRMNEQFF
TGTGCCAGCAGCCACGGGGGGCGCATGAATGAGCAGTTCTTC
>TRBJ2-7|-|TRBV29-1|-
CSVAKGDNYEQYF
TGCAGCGTTGCGAAGGGGGATAACTACGAGCAGTACTTC
>TRBJ1-2|TRBD1|TRBV5-1|-
CASSQDRGNYGYTF
TGCGCCAGCAGTCAAGACAGGGGAAACTATGGCTACACCTTC
>TRBJ1-2|-|TRBV18|-
CASSPNGDYGYTF
TGTGCCAGCTCACCAAACGGGGACTATGGCTACACCTTC
>TRBJ1-2|-|TRBV2|-
CASRVFMESNLNYGYTF
TGTGCCAGCCGAGTTTTCATGGAGTCTAACTTGAACTATGGCTACACCTTC
>TRBJ2-7|-|TRBV6-2/TRBV6-3|many
CASSSTKDLTYEQYF
TGTGCCAGCAGTTCAACGAAAGACTTGACCTACGAGCAGTACTTC
>TRBJ2-1|-|TRBV10-2|many
CASREANNEQFF
TGCGCCAGCCGAGAAGCTAACAATGAGCAGTTCTTC
>TRBJ1-5|-|TRBV10-3|-
CAISESGNRRGGSNQPQHF
TGTGCCATCAGTGAGTCCGGAAACCGAAGAGGCGGGAGCAATCAGCCCCAGCATTTT
>TRBJ1-1|-|TRBV6-2/TRBV6-3|-
CASSYPTGNTEAFF
TGTGCCAGCAGTTACCCGACAGGGAACACTGAAGCTTTCTTT
>TRBJ1-6|-|TRBV5-1|-
CASSPQGDRDSPLHF
TGCGCCAGCAGCCCCCAAGGGGATCGGGATTCACCCCTCCACTTT
>TRBJ1-2|-|TRBV24-1|-
CATSDLSGPGGGGYTF
TGTGCCACCAGTGATTTGTCCGGACCGGGGGGTGGTGGCTACACCTTC
>TRBJ2-7|-|TRBV21-1|-
CASSKAKRSSGTPGAYEQYF
TGTGCCAGCAGCAAAGCAAAGAGATCTAGCGGGACCCCTGGAGCCTACGAGCAGTACTTC
>TRBJ2-3|TRBD2|TRBV7-2|-
CASSSTSGGVDTQYF
TGTGCCAGCAGCTCGACTAGCGGGGGGGTAGATACGCAGTATTTT
>TRBJ1-4|TRBD1|TRBV18|-
CASSLRTGEEKLFF
TGTGCCAGCTCACTACGGACAGGGGAAGAAAAACTGTTTTTT
>TRBJ2-7|TRBD1|TRBV19|-
CASSAPDRGYEQYF
TGTGCCAGTAGTGCCCCGGACAGGGGATACGAGCAGTACTTC
>TRBJ2-5|-|TRBV7-9|-
CASSFEVEETQYF
TGTGCCAGCAGCTTTGAGGTCGAGGAGACCCAGTACTTC
>TRBJ1-5|-|TRBV19|-
CASSIRGGRQPQHF
TGTGCCAGTAGTATCCGGGGGGGCAGGCAGCCCCAGCATTTT
>TRBJ1-5|-|TRBV6-5|-
CASSYSGTGDQPQHF
TGTGCCAGCAGTTATTCCGGGACTGGTGATCAGCCCCAGCATTTT
>TRBJ2-7|TRBD1|TRBV7-9|once
CASSSSGTGGLYF
TGTGCCAGCAGCTCCAGCGGGACAGGGGGCTTGTACTTC
>TRBJ1-6|-|TRBV6-5|-
CASRVKNGQPLHF
TGTGCCAGCAGGGTAAAAAATGGACAGCCCCTCCACTTT
>TRBJ1-1|-|TRBV5-1|-
CASLEGGGGTEAFF
TGCGCCAGCTTGGAGGGGGGAGGGGGAACTGAAGCTTTCTTT
>TRBJ2-1|-|TRBV12-3/TRBV12-4|-
CASRLANEQFF
TGTGCCAGCAGGCTAGCCAATGAGCAGTTCTTC
>TRBJ2-2|-|TRBV5-6|few
CASSLPSGIYTGELFF
TGTGCCAGCAGCTTGCCGTCGGGGATATACACCGGGGAGCTGTTTTTT
>TRBJ1-1|-|TRBV27|-
CASSLGSLGTEAFF
TGTGCCAGCAGTTTGGGGAGCTTAGGCACTGAAGCTTTCTTT
>TRBJ2-3|-|TRBV12-5|-
CASGPGSVDTQYF
TGTGCTAGTGGTCCCGGGTCAGTAGATACGCAGTATTTT
>TRBJ1-1|-|TRBV7-9|-
CASRERGDKLMNTEAFF
TGTGCCAGCAGGGAACGAGGGGACAAGCTTATGAACACTGAAGCTTTCTTT
>TRBJ1-2|-|TRBV19|-
CASREQGIYGYTF
TGTGCCAGTAGGGAACAGGGCATCTATGGCTACACCTTC
>TRBJ2-3|-|TRBV7-9|-
CASSAERLRPDTQYF
TGTGCCAGCAGCGCCGAGCGACTACGCCCAGATACGCAGTATTTT
>TRBJ1-2|-|TRBV28|-
CASRLDRNYGYTF
TGTGCCAGCAGACTCGACAGGAACTATGGCTACACCTTC
>TRBJ1-2|-|TRBV4-1|-
CASSQDEQGIGYGYTF
TGCGCCAGCAGCCAAGATGAACAGGGTATAGGTTATGGCTACACCTTC
>TRBJ1-1|-|TRBV6-4|-
CASSDEGGSNTEAFF
TGTGCCAGCAGTGACGAGGGAGGATCGAACACTGAAGCTTTCTTT
>TRBJ2-1|-|TRBV24-1|-
CATSAPTGLSYNEQFF
TGTGCCACCAGTGCTCCTACAGGGCTCTCCTACAATGAGCAGTTCTTC
>TRBJ2-3|TRBD2|TRBV18|-
CASSQTGGHTDTQYF
TGTGCCAGCTCACAAACGGGAGGCCACACAGATACGCAGTATTTT
>TRBJ2-3|TRBD1|TRBV7-7|-
CASSPAGTGVADTQYF
TGTGCCAGCAGCCCGGCCGGGACAGGGGTAGCAGATACGCAGTATTTT
>TRBJ2-1|-|TRBV3-1/TRBV3-2|-
CASSQEEGRGEQFF
TGTGCCAGCAGCCAGGAAGAGGGGCGGGGTGAGCAGTTCTTC
>TRBJ2-3|-|TRBV5-1|once
CASSLEARRDTQYF
TGCGCCAGCAGCTTGGAGGCTAGAAGAGATACGCAGTATTTT
>TRBJ1-1|-|TRBV7-6|-
CASSLELGGRTEAFF
TGTGCCAGCAGCTTAGAATTAGGGGGTCGCACTGAAGCTTTCTTT
>TRBJ2-2|-|TRBV5-4|-
CASSLDRRPGELFF
TGTGCCAGCAGCTTAGACAGGAGGCCCGGGGAGCTGTTTTTT
>TRBJ2-1|TRBD2|TRBV19|-
CASSRGGTSANSYNEQFF
TGTGCCAGTAGTCGAGGCGGGACTAGCGCCAATTCCTACAATGAGCAGTTCTTC
>TRBJ1-2|TRBD1|TRBV5-1|-
CASSASTGTNYGYTF
TGCGCCAGCAGCGCCTCGACAGGGACTAACTATGGCTACACCTTC